The 8 T cell receptor beta chains listed next were all sequenced from one sample in a study of blood T cells in healthy people across ages. A second about 7 to 12 cycle PCR used barcoded and J-beta primers. A single record per CDR3 protein comes from TCRdb applying MiXCR to the 5' RACE reads. The data show hundreds of thousands of distinct CDR3 sequences, about 56% seen once. The sequenced sample consisted of blood. The receptors were sampled from a man aged 40-49 years in good health.

As to this clonotype: One end of the junction does not line up with germline, which may come from a read error. In DNA, the CDR3 is TGTACCACCAGTGACCTGCGGACAGACGAGCAGTACTTC. It specifies CTTSDLRTDEQYF. V gene TRBV24-1 combines with J gene TRBJ2-1; D is possibly TRBD1 (6 bases). The end of the DNA aligns better with TRBJ2-7, so the J call may be wrong. The CDR3 totals 13 residues. Per the germline V gene, CDR1 is KGHDR and CDR2 is SFDVKD.

The rearrangement joins TRBV20-1 to TRBJ2-1; D is unresolved. The CDR3 extends over 12 amino acids. V was trimmed by 2 bases and J by 6 bases, leaving 8 bases between them. Germline V gives CDR1 DFQATT, CDR2 SNEGSKA (reference sequence). The CDR3 bases are TGCAGTGCTAGAAGGCCTGGCAATGAGCAGTTCTTC. Translated, it gives CSARRPGNEQFF.

The chain couples TRBV6-1 to TRBJ2-3, with TRBD2 identical over 7 bases. The V and J ends lost 7 bases and 0 bases, in that order; junction bases with no gene match: 16. This CDR3 contains 18 residues. Germline V gene data show CDR1 as MNHNS and CDR2 as SASEGT. In DNA, the CDR3 is TGTGCCAGCACGGACCCGGTGACCTCAGCGGGGAGCACAGATACGCAGTATTTT. Protein: CASTDPVTSAGSTDTQYF.

As concerns this clonotype: Relative to the germline gene, one junction end is altered; a read error may explain this. The V and J genes are TRBV6-2 or TRBV6-3 and TRBJ2-3; 11 nucleotides align to TRBD2. CDR1 is MNHEY and CDR2 is SVGEGT in the germline V gene. This CDR3 comprises 20 residues. The CDR3 loop is CASSGSGSNLAGGRTDTQYF. The CDR3 DNA follows: TGTGCCAGCAGTGGATCGGGGTCTAATCTAGCGGGAGGTCGCACCGATACGCAGTATTTT.

V is TRBV20-1 and J is TRBJ2-7; D not resolved. Trimming cost V 0 bases and J 10 bases, with 10 bases left between them. From germline, CDR1 is DFQATT and CDR2 SNEGSKA (reference sequence). The CDR3 spans 11 residues. CDR3 sequence reads: CSAREELSQYF. The CDR3 region has the DNA TGCAGTGCTAGAGAGGAGTTGTCCCAGTACTTC.

This clonotype was found many times. This chain links TRBV5-1 with TRBJ2-1, with D tentatively TRBD2 (6 bases). Germline CDR1 SGHRS, CDR2 YFSETQ. CDR3 length: 12 amino acids. The V end was cut by 1 base, the J end by 10 bases, with 9 bases between. CDR3 loop: CASSLRAGEQFF. CDR3 bases: TGCGCCAGCAGCTTGCGGGCGGGAGAGCAGTTCTTC.

This chain uses TRBV20-1 with TRBJ2-1; D is possibly TRBD2 (7 bases). CDR1 is DFQATT, CDR2 SNEGSKA, per germline (reference sequence). This CDR3 has 14 amino acids. Trimming shortened V by 5 bases and J by 6 bases, and 17 bases separated the two germline ends. The CDR3 bases are TGCAGTGCTCGTCGGCGGGGGCCGAGCAATGAGCAGTTCTTC. Translating gives CSARRRGPSNEQFF.

The chain is built from TRBV9 and TRBJ2-7; TRBD1 matches at 7 bases. Judging by the DNA end, TRBJ2-5 fits better; the J call may be wrong. CDR1 is SGDLS, CDR2 YYNGEE, per germline. This CDR3 region has 16 residues. DNA of the CDR3: TGTGCCAGCAGCGTAGGTGAGGGGGCGAAGATCGTGACCCAGTACTTC. Its protein product is CASSVGEGAKIVTQYF.